Following are 32 T cell receptor beta chains from one sample sequenced in a study of T cells expressing NK-cell markers (TCRdb year 2020). Libraries were prepared through 5' RACE. The data were produced on an Illumina HiSeq 2000. TCRdb reprocessed the reads into one record per CDR3 protein sequence, lacking DNA. The table for this sample shows about 460,000 distinct CDR3 sequences. The ten largest clones add up to more than 1.4% of the sample. The material sequenced was blood T cells: a sorted CD56 or NKG2C T cell subset, CD4+ or CD8+ T cells, or bulk PBMC T cells (not recorded which). The receptors were gathered from a woman in her 50s in good health. Donor details come from another sample of the same person, matched by shared clones.

The V gene is TRBV18, the J gene TRBJ1-1. Germline assignment: CDR1 KGHSH and CDR2 LQKENI. This CDR3 is built from 14 residues. The CDR3: CASSPEKGITEAFF.

This chain links TRBV13 with TRBJ2-6. The CDR3 is 14 amino acids. CDR1 PRHDT and CDR2 FYEKMQ come from the germline V gene (reference sequence). The CDR3 sequence is CASSLRSGANVLTF.

The chain couples TRBV11-2 to TRBJ2-1; the TRBD2 assignment by TCRdb is unverifiable without DNA. The germline V gene encodes CDR1 SGHAT and CDR2 FQNNGV. The CDR3 consists of 14 residues. This CDR3 is CASSLEAAGNEQFF.

CDR3 residues: CASRDFSAGELFF. This chain connects TRBV25-1 to TRBJ2-2; TCRdb picks TRBD2, but there is no DNA to check that call. Per the germline V gene, CDR1 is MGHDK and CDR2 is SYGVNS. The CDR3 extends over 13 amino acids.

The CDR3 protein is CASSLGGGLAGRGQFF. The genes are TRBV7-8 and TRBJ2-1; checking the TCRdb D call of TRBD2 is not possible without DNA. Germline CDR1 reads SGHVS; CDR2 reads FQNEAQ. The CDR3 contains 16 residues.

This chain uses TRBV5-1 with TRBJ2-5; TCRdb selects TRBD2, and the lack of DNA leaves this call unchecked. Per germline, CDR1 SGHRS and CDR2 YFSETQ. The CDR3 length is 15 residues. The CDR3 here is CASSQSGPVEETQYF.

This chain links TRBV5-6 with TRBJ1-4. Germline values: CDR1 SGHDT, CDR2 YYEEEE. The CDR3 covers 16 residues. The CDR3: CASSLTQRATNEKLFF.

This chain joins TRBV12-3 or TRBV12-4 and TRBJ2-2; TCRdb names TRBD1, which stays unverified in the absence of DNA. This CDR3 region has 17 residues. CDR3 in amino acids: CASSLFFGTGNTGELFF.

This chain's CDR3 is CASSPVAPVQETQYF. The chain couples TRBV5-1 to TRBJ2-5; the TCRdb call, TRBD1, lacks DNA for checking. Germline V gives CDR1 SGHRS, CDR2 YFSETQ. CDR3 length: 15 residues.

The chain uses TRBV3-1 and TRBJ2-7; TCRdb's D call of TRBD1 is untestable without DNA. The CDR3 sequence is 14 residues long. Germline loops: CDR1 LGHDT, CDR2 YNNKEL (reference sequence). CDR3 protein: CASSHTDRDYEQYF.

This chain links TRBV10-2 with TRBJ2-5; TCRdb returns TRBD2, unconfirmable since there is no DNA. The CDR3 runs 15 residues. Germline assignment: CDR1 WSHSY and CDR2 SAAADI. The CDR3 is CASLNPGLAEETQYF.

The rearrangement joins TRBV11-2 to TRBJ1-1. CDR3 length: 12 residues. In germline, CDR1 is SGHAT, CDR2 FQNNGV. The CDR3 here is CASSWQNTEAFF.

The chain couples TRBV2 to TRBJ2-7; TCRdb names TRBD1, which stays unverified in the absence of DNA. Germline-derived CDR1 and CDR2 are SNHLY and FYNNEI. The CDR3 spans 12 residues. CDR3 in amino acids: CASIGTAYEQYF.

The chain carries TRBV7-8 and TRBJ2-2; TCRdb's D call, TRBD2, is unchecked because there is no DNA. Germline values: CDR1 SGHVS, CDR2 FQNEAQ. The length of the CDR3 is 16 residues. CDR3 protein: CASSLVVGGPPGELFF.

The chain combines TRBV5-1 with TRBJ2-7; TCRdb's D gene call, TRBD2, goes unchecked for lack of DNA. CDR1 SGHRS and CDR2 YFSETQ come from the germline V gene. This CDR3 is built from 14 residues. The CDR3: CASSLAGGDHEQYF.

The V gene is TRBV29-1, the J gene TRBJ2-3; with no DNA, the TCRdb D assignment of TRBD1 cannot be verified. This CDR3 is built from 14 residues. CDR1 is SQVTM, CDR2 ANQGSEA, per germline. CDR3 loop: CSGLTGFATDTQYF.

This chain links TRBV20-1 with TRBJ2-3; TCRdb lists TRBD1, though no DNA is available to test this call. This CDR3 comprises 16 residues. Germline loops: CDR1 DFQATT, CDR2 SNEGSKA (reference sequence). The CDR3 sequence: CSATPHRAMGGDTQYF.

V usage is TRBV5-6 and J usage is TRBJ1-4; TCRdb designates TRBD1, a call that cannot be tested without DNA. Germline-derived CDR1 and CDR2 are SGHDT and YYEEEE. The CDR3 runs to 15 residues. The chain's CDR3 is CASSIRQGRSEKLFF.

The chain links TRBV21-1 to TRBJ2-1; TCRdb proposes TRBD2, but this gene call is untestable without DNA. TRBV21-1 is designated a pseudogene. There are 17 residues in the CDR3. CDR3 loop: CASSKTETSGTINEQFF.

This sequence joins TRBV19 and TRBJ1-5; checking the TCRdb D call of TRBD1 is not possible without DNA. From germline, CDR1 is LNHDA and CDR2 SQIVND (reference sequence). The CDR3 length is 17 residues. CDR3 region: CASSIGTGSRINQPQHF.

The CDR3 loop reads CASSPGLAGTGQFF. The rearrangement uses TRBV4-2 and TRBJ2-1; TCRdb reports TRBD2, a call that lacks DNA to check it against. Germline V gene lookup returns CDR1 LGHNA and CDR2 YNFKEQ. This CDR3 has 14 residues.

The CDR3 region is CAIAQSPRDRNTGELFF. The rearrangement links TRBV10-3 to TRBJ2-2; checking the TCRdb D call of TRBD1 is not possible without DNA. The CDR3 length is 17 residues. Germline V gene data show CDR1 as ENHRY and CDR2 as SYGVKD.

This chain connects TRBV6-2 or TRBV6-3 to TRBJ1-1. Looked up from germline, CDR1 is MNHEY and CDR2 is SVGEGT. The CDR3 sequence is 12 residues long. The CDR3 spells CASTTLTAEAFF.

V gene TRBV5-1 combines with J gene TRBJ2-2; TCRdb's D gene call, TRBD1, goes unchecked for lack of DNA. The CDR3 totals 17 residues. Germline V gives CDR1 SGHRS, CDR2 YFSETQ. CDR3 sequence: CASSVWAGGSETGELFF.

The chain uses TRBV19 and TRBJ2-1; TCRdb gives TRBD1 as the D gene, but with no DNA this cannot be confirmed. The V gene's germline CDR1 is LNHDA and CDR2 SQIVND (reference sequence). The CDR3 is 15 amino acids. This CDR3 is CASRNRGTGPNEQFF.

The chain employs TRBV11-2 and TRBJ2-1; checking the TCRdb D call of TRBD2 is not possible without DNA. Per the germline V gene, CDR1 is SGHAT and CDR2 is FQNNGV. CDR3 length: 17 amino acids. CDR3 residues: CASNPLAFKETLDEQFF.

The chain carries TRBV12-3 or TRBV12-4 and TRBJ2-1. The CDR3 spans 14 residues. CDR3 region: CASSLSGSRNEQFF.

The chain recombines TRBV24-1 with TRBJ2-3; lacking DNA, the TRBD2 call made by TCRdb goes unchecked. Germline CDR1 is KGHDR and CDR2 is SFDVKD. The length of the CDR3 is 14 residues. The CDR3 is CATSDLGRASTQYF.

V and J are TRBV11-3 and TRBJ2-1. The germline CDR1 and CDR2 sequences are SGHNT and YENEEA. The CDR3 contains 11 residues. This CDR3 is CASENLNEQFF.

The rearrangement joins TRBV10-2 to TRBJ2-2; no DNA is available, so the TRBD2 call from TCRdb remains unchecked. CDR1 and CDR2 (germline): WSHSY, SAAADI. This CDR3 contains 14 residues. CDR3 loop: CASSGLAETGELFF.

This rearrangement joins TRBV5-1 to TRBJ2-5; TCRdb returns TRBD1, unconfirmable since there is no DNA. CDR1 and CDR2 from the germline V gene are SGHRS and YFSETQ. The CDR3 consists of 14 residues. CDR3 residues: CASSSRQERKTQYF.

The CDR3 loop is CASSRTGIQETQYF. The chain uses TRBV19 and TRBJ2-5; TCRdb reports TRBD1, a call that lacks DNA to check it against. CDR1 LNHDA and CDR2 SQIVND come from the germline V gene (reference sequence). This CDR3 spans 14 amino acids.